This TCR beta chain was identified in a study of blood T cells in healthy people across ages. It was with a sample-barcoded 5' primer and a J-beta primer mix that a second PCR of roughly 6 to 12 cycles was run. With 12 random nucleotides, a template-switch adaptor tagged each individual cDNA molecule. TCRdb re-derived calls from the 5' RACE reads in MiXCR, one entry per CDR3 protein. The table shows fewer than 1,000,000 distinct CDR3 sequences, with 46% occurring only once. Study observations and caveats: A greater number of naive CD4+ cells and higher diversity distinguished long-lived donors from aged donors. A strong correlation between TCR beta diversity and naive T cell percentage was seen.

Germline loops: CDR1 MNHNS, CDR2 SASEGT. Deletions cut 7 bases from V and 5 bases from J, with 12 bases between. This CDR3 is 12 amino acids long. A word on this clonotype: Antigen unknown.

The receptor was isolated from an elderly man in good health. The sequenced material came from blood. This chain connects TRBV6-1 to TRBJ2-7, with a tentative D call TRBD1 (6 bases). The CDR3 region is CASNQGSNEQYF. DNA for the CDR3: TGTGCCAGCAATCAGGGGAGCAACGAGCAGTACTTC.